These 29 T cell receptor beta chains share one sample of origin, sequenced in a study of CD8+ T cells in alopecia areata. Following extraction, RNA underwent reverse transcription to cDNA, which served as the sequencing template. This table comes from immunoSEQ multiplex PCR, and its TCRdb copy is limited to in-frame clones, with some not included. This table holds about 180,000 clones, roughly half found once. The sample's treatment: oral pan-JAK inhibitor, 5-10 mg twice daily. Sequences were derived from CD8+ T cells sorted from blood, sampled at week 52, from a patient treated with tofacitinib. Receptors originate from a human donor with alopecia areata.

This clone was counted a few times. The chain employs TRBV25-1 and TRBJ2-1; either TRBD1 or TRBD2 may fit D (6 bases each). This CDR3 spans 15 amino acids. Germline-derived CDR1 and CDR2 are MGHDK and SYGVNS. V was shortened by 3 bases and J by 10 bases, with 19 bases between the two germline ends. This CDR3 reads CASSDLRGALNEQFF. In nucleotides, the CDR3 is TGTGCCAGCAGTGATCTGAGGGGGGCCCTTAACGAGCAGTTCTTC.

The V and J genes are TRBV5-1 and TRBJ2-5; no definite D call. Looked up from germline, CDR1 is SGHRS and CDR2 is YFSETQ. This CDR3 is 15 amino acids long. V lost 0 bases, J lost 2 bases, and 11 bases lay in between. CDR3: CASSLEGRRQETQYF. CDR3 DNA: TGCGCCAGCAGCTTGGAGGGCCGTCGGCAAGAGACCCAGTACTTC.

The chain joins TRBV6-5 to TRBJ2-7, with D hard to call. V lost 4 bases, J lost 4 bases, and 8 bases lay in between. Per the germline V gene, CDR1 is MNHEY and CDR2 is SVGAGI. This CDR3 region has 12 residues. The CDR3 region is CASSSHGYEQYF. DNA of the CDR3: TGTGCCAGCAGTTCACACGGGTACGAGCAGTACTTC.

This chain joins TRBV5-1 and TRBJ1-4; possibly TRBD1 for D (6 bases). Germline lookup yields CDR1 SGHRS and CDR2 YFSETQ. This CDR3 spans 17 amino acids. V shed 4 bases and J shed 2 bases, with 18 bases lying between them. The CDR3 sequence is CASSPNTGIRTNEKLFF. CDR3 nucleotide sequence: TGCGCCAGCAGCCCGAACACAGGGATTCGTACTAATGAAAAACTGTTTTTT.

The rearrangement joins TRBV4-2 to TRBJ2-5; the D is unclear. Germline values: CDR1 LGHNA, CDR2 YNFKEQ. V was shortened by 0 bases and J by 5 bases, with 1 base between the two germline ends. The CDR3 spans 11 residues. The CDR3 sequence: CASSQEETQYF. CDR3 coding DNA: TGTGCCAGCAGCCAAGAGGAGACCCAGTACTTC.

As concerns this clone: The junction does not match germline at one end; this may be a read error. The rearrangement joins TRBV27 to TRBJ2-3; 11 nucleotides line up with TRBD2. CDR1 and CDR2 from the germline V gene are MNHEY and SMNVEV (reference sequence). The CDR3 extends over 13 amino acids. The CDR3 is CASSDSTSGDLHF. The DNA of the CDR3 is TGTGCCAGCAGTGACTCGACTAGCGGGGACCTGCATTTT.

Notes on this clone: One end of the junction does not line up with germline, which may come from a read error. The rearrangement joins TRBV25-1 to TRBJ1-6, with a possible D match to TRBD1 (5 bases). Germline V gives CDR1 MGHDK, CDR2 SYGVNS. This CDR3 comprises 15 residues. The CDR3 spells CASSDGGSYNSPLHF. CDR3 sequence (DNA): TGTGCCAGTAGTGACGGGGGGTCCTATAATTCACCCCTCCACTTT.

The chain links TRBV7-9 to TRBJ2-2, with TRBD1 matching over 7 bases. Germline V gene data show CDR1 as SEHNR and CDR2 as FQNEAQ (reference sequence). Germline trimming cut 5 bases from V and 6 bases from J; bases unmatched to any gene: 6. The CDR3 sequence is 14 residues long. CDR3 protein: CASSMTGWAGELFF. DNA of the CDR3: TGTGCCAGCAGCATGACAGGGTGGGCCGGGGAGCTGTTTTTT.

Regarding this clone: The junction does not match germline at one end; this may be a read error. J is TRBJ2-5 and V is TRBV2, with D perhaps matching TRBD1 or TRBD2 (5 bases each). The CDR3 is 10 residues long. Germline V gene data show CDR1 as SNHLY and CDR2 as FYNNEI. The CDR3 DNA follows: TGTGCCAGCAGTGAAGCTGGGGACGACTTC. Protein: CASSEAGDDF.

V usage is TRBV7-2 and J usage is TRBJ2-1; possible D gene TRBD1, 7 bases. Looked up from germline, CDR1 is SGHTA and CDR2 is FQGNSA. This CDR3 has 15 amino acids. Trimming stripped 4 bases from V and 2 bases from J, with 12 bases between. The CDR3 nucleotides are TGTGCCAGCAGCTCAGGGGGGACCACCTACAATGAGCAGTTCTTC. Translated, it gives CASSSGGTTYNEQFF.

This clone turned up a few times. The chain combines TRBV30 with TRBJ1-2; TRBD1 agrees at 11 bases. There are 17 residues in the CDR3. CDR1 and CDR2 (germline): GTSNPN, SVGIG (reference sequence). V lost 3 bases to trimming and J lost 0 bases; unmatched junction nucleotides: 9. In DNA form, the CDR3 reads TGTGCCTGGAGCCCACTAGGACAGGGGGCGACTAACTATGGCTACACCTTC. It translates to CAWSPLGQGATNYGYTF.

This clone was counted a few times. V gene TRBV7-9 combines with J gene TRBJ2-5; D is ambiguous. This CDR3 has 13 residues. CDR1 and CDR2 from the germline V gene are SEHNR and FQNEAQ (reference sequence). Trimming removed 1 base at V and 2 bases at J, with 5 bases between. The CDR3 bases are TGTGCCAGCAGCTTAGTGCAACAAGAGACCCAGTACTTC. Translating it yields CASSLVQQETQYF.

The rearrangement uses TRBV5-6 and TRBJ2-1; D assignment may be TRBD1 or TRBD2 (5 bases each). Germline CDR1 is SGHDT and CDR2 is YYEEEE. Trimming stripped 0 bases from V and 0 bases from J, with 16 bases between. The CDR3 is 18 residues long. The CDR3 reads CASSLGRGIEGSYNEQFF. In nucleotides, the CDR3 is TGTGCCAGCAGCTTGGGAAGGGGAATTGAGGGCTCCTACAATGAGCAGTTCTTC.

This clone occurred a few times. The chain is built from TRBV9 and TRBJ2-5; D gene uncertain. Trimming pared 3 bases from V and 2 bases from J, leaving 2 bases between. Germline CDR1 and CDR2: SGDLS and YYNGEE. The CDR3 spans 11 residues. CDR3 sequence: CASSDQETQYF. CDR3 DNA: TGTGCCAGCAGCGATCAAGAGACCCAGTACTTC.

V and J are TRBV7-9 and TRBJ1-1; D not certain. Trimming stripped 7 bases from V and 1 base from J, with 7 bases between. The CDR3 totals 12 residues. Germline loops: CDR1 SEHNR, CDR2 FQNEAQ (reference sequence). The CDR3 spells CASKKGNTEAFF. The CDR3 DNA reads as TGTGCCAGCAAGAAAGGGAACACTGAAGCTTTCTTT.

This sequence joins TRBV6-6 and TRBJ2-1; a weak D match, TRBD1 (5 bases). Germline-derived CDR1 and CDR2 are MNHNY and SVGAGI (reference sequence). Between the trimmed V and J ends, which lost 5 bases and 8 bases, there was a span of 16 bases. This CDR3 has 14 amino acids. CDR3 sequence (DNA): TGTGCCAGCAGTCCCAGGGTTGAGGTCCATGAGCAGTTCTTC. Amino acids: CASSPRVEVHEQFF.

V is TRBV30 and J is TRBJ2-7; 7 positions match TRBD2. CDR1 is GTSNPN and CDR2 is SVGIG in the germline V gene (reference sequence). The V gene end was trimmed by 5 bases and the J gene end by 1 base; junction bases not matched to a gene: 2. The CDR3 is 12 residues long. CDR3 sequence: CAWRRGSYEQYF. Here the CDR3 DNA reads TGTGCCTGGCGGCGGGGGTCCTACGAGCAGTACTTC.

This clone has more than one count but fewer than ten. This chain links TRBV29-1 with TRBJ2-7; D unclear. Trimming left V 1 base short and J 3 bases short, with 10 bases between. Germline lookup yields CDR1 SQVTM and CDR2 ANQGSEA. The CDR3 consists of 13 residues. CDR3 in DNA: TGCAGCGTTGAAGTGGAGACACACTACGAGCAGTACTTC. Protein product: CSVEVETHYEQYF.

The table lists this clone with a few counts. The chain couples TRBV2 to TRBJ1-1; D is unresolved. Trimming removed 4 bases from V and 5 bases from J, with 8 bases in between. The CDR3 sequence is 12 residues long. Germline CDR1 and CDR2: SNHLY and FYNNEI. CDR3 nucleotide sequence: TGTGCCAGCAGTGCGTCGCAAACTGAAGCTTTCTTT. It translates to CASSASQTEAFF.

The rearrangement uses TRBV5-4 and TRBJ1-1; 10 bases line up with TRBD1. From germline, CDR1 is SGHNT and CDR2 YYREEE (reference sequence). Germline trimming cut 10 bases from V and 0 bases from J; bases unmatched to any gene: 12. CDR3 length: 16 amino acids. The CDR3 DNA sequence: TGTGCCGGCTTGAACGACAGGGGGCTGATGAACACTGAAGCTTTCTTT. Translating gives CAGLNDRGLMNTEAFF. The full variable domain, completed using reference TRBV5-4 and TRBJ1-1, is ETGVTQSPTHLIKTRGQQVTLRCSSQSGHNTVSWYQQALGQGPQFIFQYYREEENGRGNFPPRFSGLQFPNYSSELNVNALELDDSALYLCAGLNDRGLMNTEAFFGQGTRLTVV.

This clone was picked up a small number of times. The chain uses TRBV7-9 and TRBJ2-1; the D gene is possibly TRBD2 (5 bases). Germline V gene sequence: CDR1 SEHNR, CDR2 FQNEAQ (reference sequence). This CDR3 has 14 residues. V was pared by 0 bases and J by 7 bases, with 10 bases between. CDR3 protein: CASSLAVSGNEQFF. The CDR3 bases are TGTGCCAGCAGCTTAGCGGTTTCGGGGAATGAGCAGTTCTTC.

This chain uses TRBV27 with TRBJ1-1; D remains unclear. There are 14 residues in the CDR3. Trimming cost V 0 bases and J 3 bases, with 8 bases left between them. Germline CDR1 and CDR2: MNHEY and SMNVEV (reference sequence). The CDR3 DNA reads as TGTGCCAGCAGTTTATCGACAATGGACACTGAAGCTTTCTTT. Its translation: CASSLSTMDTEAFF.

The V and J genes are TRBV29-1 and TRBJ2-5; 9 nucleotides match TRBD1. The V gene's germline CDR1 is SQVTM and CDR2 ANQGSEA. J gave up 4 bases and V 4 bases, and 7 bases lay outside the gene matches. This CDR3 spans 14 amino acids. The CDR3 DNA is TGCAGCGTTGTGGGACAGGGTGATCCAGAGACCCAGTACTTC. Protein product: CSVVGQGDPETQYF.

This clone appeared a few times. This chain joins TRBV27 and TRBJ1-1; D is unresolved. The CDR3 covers 11 residues. The ends were cut back, 7 bases at V and 8 bases at J, with 11 bases in the middle. Germline lookup yields CDR1 MNHEY and CDR2 SMNVEV (reference sequence). DNA of the CDR3: TGTGCCAGCAAAGGCCCAGTAGAAGCTTTCTTT. This gives the protein CASKGPVEAFF.

This clone was seen once. V is TRBV5-1 and J is TRBJ1-1, with D possibly TRBD1 on 5 matching bases. CDR3 length: 15 residues. Germline V gene data show CDR1 as SGHRS and CDR2 as YFSETQ. V was trimmed by 2 bases and J by 4 bases, leaving 15 bases between them. CDR3 nucleotide sequence: TGCGCCAGCAGCTTAACTCAGGGAGGCGCCACTGAAGCTTTCTTT. Translation: CASSLTQGGATEAFF. Full variable domain (missing parts from reference TRBV5-1 and TRBJ1-1): KAGVTQTPRYLIKTRGQQVTLSCSPISGHRSVSWYQQTPGQGLQFLFEYFSETQRNKGNFPGRFSGRQFSNSRSEMNVSTLELGDSALYLCASSLTQGGATEAFFGQGTRLTVV.

The V and J genes are TRBV6-1 and TRBJ2-2; D perhaps matches TRBD1 (6 bases). Germline V gene data show CDR1 as MNHNS and CDR2 as SASEGT. Trimming took off 5 bases at V and 6 bases at J, with 13 bases between the two ends. The CDR3 sequence is 14 residues long. The CDR3 coding sequence is TGTGCCAGCAGTCAAAACAGGGAACCCGGGGAGCTGTTTTTT. Protein: CASSQNREPGELFF.

This clone has just a few counts. The chain combines TRBV27 with TRBJ2-7, with D perhaps TRBD1 or TRBD2 (5 bases each). There are 15 residues in the CDR3. The V gene's germline CDR1 is MNHEY and CDR2 SMNVEV (reference sequence). V gave up 4 bases and J gave up 1 base, with 14 bases separating them. CDR3 sequence (DNA): TGTGCCAGCAGTTCCTCCGGGGCAGGATCCTACGAGCAGTACTTC. It yields the protein CASSSSGAGSYEQYF.

The table lists this clone with a few counts. The chain combines TRBV29-1 with TRBJ1-5; D unclear. The CDR3 is 13 residues long. The germline gives CDR1 SQVTM, CDR2 ANQGSEA. The CDR3 sequence: CSASPDSNQPQHF. The DNA of the CDR3 is TGCAGTGCTTCGCCGGATAGCAATCAGCCCCAGCATTTT.

This clone was picked up a small number of times. This chain links TRBV4-1 with TRBJ2-5; D is possibly TRBD1 or TRBD2 (5 bases each). Germline loops: CDR1 MGHRA, CDR2 YSYEKL. V was clipped by 4 bases and J by 5 bases, with 14 bases between them. CDR3 length equals 14 residues. The CDR3 sequence: CASSLQTGRETQYF. DNA of the CDR3: TGCGCCAGCAGCCTACAGACGGGGCGGGAGACCCAGTACTTC.